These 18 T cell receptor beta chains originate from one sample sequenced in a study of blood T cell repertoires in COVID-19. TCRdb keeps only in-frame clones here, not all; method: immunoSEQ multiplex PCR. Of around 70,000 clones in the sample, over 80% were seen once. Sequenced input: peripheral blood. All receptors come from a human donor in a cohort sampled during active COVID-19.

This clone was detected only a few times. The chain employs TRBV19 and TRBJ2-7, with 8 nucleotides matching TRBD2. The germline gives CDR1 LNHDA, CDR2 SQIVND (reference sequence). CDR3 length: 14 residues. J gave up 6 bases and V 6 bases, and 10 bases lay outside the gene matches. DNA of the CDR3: TGTGCCAGTAGCCCGGGAGGGGGAAATGCCGAGCAGTACTTC. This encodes CASSPGGGNAEQYF.

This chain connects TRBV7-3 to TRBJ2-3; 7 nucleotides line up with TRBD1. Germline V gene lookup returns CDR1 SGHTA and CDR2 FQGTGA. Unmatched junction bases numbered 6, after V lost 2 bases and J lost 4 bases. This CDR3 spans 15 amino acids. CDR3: CASSLDRVGADTQYF. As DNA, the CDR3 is TGTGCCAGCAGCTTAGACAGGGTTGGTGCAGATACGCAGTATTTT.

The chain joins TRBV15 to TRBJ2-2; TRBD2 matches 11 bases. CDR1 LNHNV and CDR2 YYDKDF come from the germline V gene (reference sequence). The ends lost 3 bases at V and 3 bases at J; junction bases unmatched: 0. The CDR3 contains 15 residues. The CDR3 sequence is CATSRGLADTGELFF. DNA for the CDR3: TGTGCCACCAGCAGGGGACTAGCGGACACCGGGGAGCTGTTTTTT.

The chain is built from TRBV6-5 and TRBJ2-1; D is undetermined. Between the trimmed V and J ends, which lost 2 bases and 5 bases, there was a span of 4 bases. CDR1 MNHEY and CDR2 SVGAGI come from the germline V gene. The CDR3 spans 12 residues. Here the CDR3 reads CASSYGHNEQFF. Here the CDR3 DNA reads TGTGCCAGCAGTTACGGCCACAATGAGCAGTTCTTC.

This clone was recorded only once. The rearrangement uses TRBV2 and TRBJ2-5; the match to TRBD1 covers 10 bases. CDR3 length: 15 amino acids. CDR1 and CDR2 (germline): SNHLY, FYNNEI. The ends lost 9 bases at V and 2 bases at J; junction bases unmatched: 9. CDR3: CARGGTGEGQETQYF. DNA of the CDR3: TGTGCCAGAGGGGGGACAGGGGAGGGACAAGAGACCCAGTACTTC.

The chain's CDR3 is CAISGAASYEQYF. The CDR3 coding sequence is TGTGCCATCAGTGGGGCAGCCTCCTACGAGCAGTACTTC. The V gene is TRBV10-3, the J gene TRBJ2-7; D is ambiguous. Germline V gene data show CDR1 as ENHRY and CDR2 as SYGVKD. Between the trimmed V and J ends, which lost 4 bases and 0 bases, there was a span of 7 bases. The length of the CDR3 is 13 residues.

Written as DNA, the CDR3 is TGTGCCAGTAGTATTGGGCCGCGGACAACAGCTAACTATGGCTACACCTTC. This codes for CASSIGPRTTANYGYTF. The chain uses TRBV19 and TRBJ1-2; a possible D gene is TRBD1 (5 bases). Germline lookup yields CDR1 LNHDA and CDR2 SQIVND (reference sequence). The CDR3 extends over 17 amino acids. V was trimmed by 3 bases and J by 0 bases, leaving 17 bases between them. Full variable domain (outside the CDR3, taken from reference TRBV19 and TRBJ1-2): DGGITQSPKYLFRKEGQNVTLSCEQNLNHDAMYWYRQDPGQGLRLIYYSQIVNDFQKGDIAEGYSVSREKKESFPLTVTSAQKNPTAFYLCASSIGPRTTANYGYTFGSGTRLTVV.

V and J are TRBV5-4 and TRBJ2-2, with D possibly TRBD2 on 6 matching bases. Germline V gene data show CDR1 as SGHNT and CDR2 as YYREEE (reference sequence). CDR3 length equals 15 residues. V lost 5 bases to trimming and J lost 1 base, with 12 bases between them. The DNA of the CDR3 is TGTGCCAGCAGTGGCGGGACGCAGAACACCGGGGAGCTGTTTTTT. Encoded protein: CASSGGTQNTGELFF. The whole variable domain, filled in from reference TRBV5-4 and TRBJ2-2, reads ETGVTQSPTHLIKTRGQQVTLRCSSQSGHNTVSWYQQALGQGPQFIFQYYREEENGRGNFPPRFSGLQFPNYSSELNVNALELDDSALYLCASSGGTQNTGELFFGEGSRLTVL.

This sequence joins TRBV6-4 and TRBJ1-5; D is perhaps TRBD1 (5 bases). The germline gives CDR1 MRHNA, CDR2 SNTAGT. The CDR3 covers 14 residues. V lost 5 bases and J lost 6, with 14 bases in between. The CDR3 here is CASSPTASGQPQHF. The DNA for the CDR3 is TGTGCCAGCAGTCCGACAGCTTCGGGTCAGCCCCAGCATTTT.

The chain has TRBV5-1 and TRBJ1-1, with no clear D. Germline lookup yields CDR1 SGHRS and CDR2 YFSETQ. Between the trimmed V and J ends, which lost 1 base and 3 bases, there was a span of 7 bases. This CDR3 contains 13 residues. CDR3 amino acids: CASSLREDTEAFF. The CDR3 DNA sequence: TGCGCCAGCAGCTTGCGGGAGGACACTGAAGCTTTCTTT.

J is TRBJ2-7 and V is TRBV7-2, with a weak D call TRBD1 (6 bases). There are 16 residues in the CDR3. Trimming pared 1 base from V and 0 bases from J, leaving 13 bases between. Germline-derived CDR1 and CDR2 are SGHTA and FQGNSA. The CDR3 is CASSLGLDSVSYEQYF. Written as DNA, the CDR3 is TGTGCCAGCAGCTTAGGTTTGGACAGTGTCTCCTACGAGCAGTACTTC.

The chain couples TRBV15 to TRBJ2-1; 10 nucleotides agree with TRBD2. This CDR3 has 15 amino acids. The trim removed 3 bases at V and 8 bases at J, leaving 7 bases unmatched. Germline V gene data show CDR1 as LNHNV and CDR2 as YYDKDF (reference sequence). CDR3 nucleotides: TGTGCCACCAGCAGGAGCGGGAGGGCCCTGGATGAGCAGTTCTTC. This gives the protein CATSRSGRALDEQFF.

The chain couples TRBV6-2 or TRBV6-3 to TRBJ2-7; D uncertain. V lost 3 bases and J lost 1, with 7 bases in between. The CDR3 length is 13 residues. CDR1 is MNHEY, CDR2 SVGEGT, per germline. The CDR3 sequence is CASSYFSSYEQYF. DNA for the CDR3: TGTGCCAGCAGTTATTTCTCTTCCTACGAGCAGTACTTC.

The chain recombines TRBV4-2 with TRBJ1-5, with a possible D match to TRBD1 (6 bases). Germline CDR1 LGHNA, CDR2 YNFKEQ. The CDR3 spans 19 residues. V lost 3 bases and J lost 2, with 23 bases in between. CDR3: CASSHVRGAKFLGNQPQHF. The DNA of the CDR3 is TGTGCCAGCAGCCACGTCAGGGGCGCGAAATTTTTGGGCAATCAGCCCCAGCATTTT.

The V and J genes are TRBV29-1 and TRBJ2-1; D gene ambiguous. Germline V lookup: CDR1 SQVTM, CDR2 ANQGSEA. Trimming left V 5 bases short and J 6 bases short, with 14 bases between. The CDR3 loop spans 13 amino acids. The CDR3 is CSVRPAAVNEQFF. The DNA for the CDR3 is TGCAGCGTTAGACCCGCCGCGGTCAATGAGCAGTTCTTC.

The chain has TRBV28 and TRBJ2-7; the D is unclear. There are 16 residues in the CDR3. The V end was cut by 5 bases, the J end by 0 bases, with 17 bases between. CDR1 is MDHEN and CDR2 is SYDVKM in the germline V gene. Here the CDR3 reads CASSPPPAGYSYEQYF. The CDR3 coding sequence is TGTGCCAGCAGTCCCCCCCCGGCAGGCTACTCCTACGAGCAGTACTTC.

CDR3 DNA sequence: TGTGCCAGCAGCTTCGGGGGGCGAGGCTCTGGGGCCAACGTCCTGACTTTC. Amino acids: CASSFGGRGSGANVLTF. This chain joins TRBV5-4 and TRBJ2-6; TRBD2 is a possible D gene (7 bases). Trimming pared 2 bases from V and 0 bases from J, leaving 12 bases between. Germline-derived CDR1 and CDR2 are SGHNT and YYREEE (reference sequence). The CDR3 spans 17 residues.

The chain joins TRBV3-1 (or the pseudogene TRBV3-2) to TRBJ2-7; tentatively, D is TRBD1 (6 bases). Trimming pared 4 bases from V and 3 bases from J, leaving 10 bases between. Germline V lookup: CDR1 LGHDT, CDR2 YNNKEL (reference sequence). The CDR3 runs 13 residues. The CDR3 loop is CASSPRGLYEQYF. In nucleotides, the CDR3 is TGTGCCAGCAGCCCCAGGGGCCTCTACGAGCAGTACTTC.